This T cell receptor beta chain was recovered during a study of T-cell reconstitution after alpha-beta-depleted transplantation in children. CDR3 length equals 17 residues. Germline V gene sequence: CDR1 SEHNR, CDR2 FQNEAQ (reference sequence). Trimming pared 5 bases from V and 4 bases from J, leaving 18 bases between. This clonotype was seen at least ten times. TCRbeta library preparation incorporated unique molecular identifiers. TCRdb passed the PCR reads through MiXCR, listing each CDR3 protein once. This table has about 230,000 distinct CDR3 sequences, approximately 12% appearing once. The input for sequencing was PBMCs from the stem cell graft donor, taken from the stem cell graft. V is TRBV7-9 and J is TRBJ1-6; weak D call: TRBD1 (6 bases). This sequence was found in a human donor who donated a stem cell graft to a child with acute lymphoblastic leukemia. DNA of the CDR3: TGTGCCAGCAGCCCACCGGAGGGGGGGCGTTATAATTCACCCCTCCACTTT. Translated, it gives CASSPPEGGRYNSPLHF.